Listed below are T cell receptor beta chains from one sample, sequenced in a study of blood T cell repertoires in COVID-19. Measured with immunoSEQ multiplex PCR; TCRdb has only the in-frame clones, and not every one. Of about 260,000 clones listed, 80% to 85% are singletons. Source material: peripheral blood. The source of these receptors is a man between 60 and 70 years old with acute or convalescent COVID-19. Both conserved end residues are part of each CDR3. The order of the fields is V gene, J gene, CDR3 length, CDR3 protein.

v_call: TRBV27
j_call: TRBJ2-7
cdr3_length: 14
cdr3_aa: CASSSGTGVFEQYF

v_call: TRBV4-1
j_call: TRBJ2-7
cdr3_length: 13
cdr3_aa: CASSLHEAYEQYF

v_call: TRBV9
j_call: TRBJ2-3
cdr3_length: 16
cdr3_aa: CASSPRPRGPADTQYF

v_call: TRBV24-1
j_call: TRBJ2-3
cdr3_length: 15
cdr3_aa: CATSDPTTSSDTQYF

v_call: TRBV6-6
j_call: TRBJ1-4
cdr3_length: 14
cdr3_aa: CASSYLADNEKLFF

v_call: TRBV5-4
j_call: TRBJ2-5
cdr3_length: 16
cdr3_aa: CASSSALAGRQETQYF

v_call: TRBV6-2/TRBV6-3
j_call: TRBJ1-1
cdr3_length: 14
cdr3_aa: CASSDRRRNTEAFF

v_call: TRBV11-2
j_call: TRBJ1-6
cdr3_length: 15
cdr3_aa: CASSSTPGQGSPLHF

v_call: TRBV3-1/TRBV3-2
j_call: TRBJ2-1
cdr3_length: 17
cdr3_aa: CASSQTYSGGHRNEQFF

v_call: TRBV28
j_call: TRBJ1-1
cdr3_length: 17
cdr3_aa: CASSTGTAMVSNTEAFF

v_call: TRBV9
j_call: TRBJ2-7
cdr3_length: 15
cdr3_aa: CASSENSRGIGEQYF

v_call: TRBV9
j_call: TRBJ2-7
cdr3_length: 16
cdr3_aa: CASSVAPGQGAGEQYF

v_call: TRBV3-1/TRBV3-2
j_call: TRBJ1-6
cdr3_length: 16
cdr3_aa: CASSQDTRAVGSPLHF

v_call: TRBV6-5
j_call: TRBJ2-7
cdr3_length: 14
cdr3_aa: CASRQGRRLYEQYF

v_call: TRBV4-2
j_call: TRBJ2-1
cdr3_length: 17
cdr3_aa: CASSQDGGTRGLNEQFF

v_call: TRBV29-1
j_call: TRBJ1-5
cdr3_length: 13
cdr3_aa: CSVETVSNQPQHF

v_call: TRBV9
j_call: TRBJ2-3
cdr3_length: 16
cdr3_aa: CASSGERGVSTDTQYF

v_call: TRBV6-5
j_call: TRBJ2-7
cdr3_length: 14
cdr3_aa: CASTRQATTYEQYF

v_call: TRBV27
j_call: TRBJ2-7
cdr3_length: 15
cdr3_aa: CASSLTSGRPHEQYF

v_call: TRBV18
j_call: TRBJ2-7
cdr3_length: 12
cdr3_aa: CASSPSRGEQYF

v_call: TRBV15
j_call: TRBJ1-5
cdr3_length: 16
cdr3_aa: CANKGDRNYSNQPQHF

v_call: TRBV7-8
j_call: TRBJ2-5
cdr3_length: 16
cdr3_aa: CASSLNLAGGQETQYF

v_call: TRBV24-1
j_call: TRBJ1-5
cdr3_length: 13
cdr3_aa: CATSGCRACPQHF

v_call: TRBV7-9
j_call: TRBJ2-2
cdr3_length: 14
cdr3_aa: CASSLDGRTGELFF

v_call: TRBV4-2
j_call: TRBJ2-7
cdr3_length: 16
cdr3_aa: CASSQALAGGPVEQYF

v_call: TRBV6-2/TRBV6-3
j_call: TRBJ2-5
cdr3_length: 11
cdr3_aa: CASSSEETQYF

v_call: TRBV28
j_call: TRBJ2-7
cdr3_length: 13
cdr3_aa: CASKGTIAYEQYF

v_call: TRBV18
j_call: TRBJ2-1
cdr3_length: 15
cdr3_aa: CASSLRGGSYNEQFF

v_call: TRBV27
j_call: TRBJ2-1
cdr3_length: 14
cdr3_aa: CASSLSHQPGEQFF

v_call: TRBV19
j_call: TRBJ1-1
cdr3_length: 13
cdr3_aa: CATRRGGERGAFF

v_call: TRBV2
j_call: TRBJ2-3
cdr3_length: 15
cdr3_aa: CASRGLAVSTDTQYF

v_call: TRBV19
j_call: TRBJ1-2
cdr3_length: 15
cdr3_aa: CAATDRSVSNYGYTF

v_call: TRBV6-6
j_call: TRBJ2-7
cdr3_length: 12
cdr3_aa: CASSGTAYEQYF

v_call: TRBV6-1
j_call: TRBJ1-5
cdr3_length: 13
cdr3_aa: CASSEGGFQPQHF

v_call: TRBV27
j_call: TRBJ1-4
cdr3_length: 13
cdr3_aa: CASSLDRFEKLFF

v_call: TRBV5-6
j_call: TRBJ2-1
cdr3_length: 16
cdr3_aa: CASSLPDTLSYNEQFF

v_call: TRBV2
j_call: TRBJ2-4
cdr3_length: 12
cdr3_aa: CASSFETSGILF

v_call: TRBV7-9
j_call: TRBJ1-1
cdr3_length: 14
cdr3_aa: CASNNDRANTEAFF

v_call: TRBV11-1
j_call: TRBJ2-7
cdr3_length: 13
cdr3_aa: CASSLAGRYEQYF

v_call: TRBV15
j_call: TRBJ2-7
cdr3_length: 13
cdr3_aa: CATSRADIYEQYF

v_call: TRBV27
j_call: TRBJ2-1
cdr3_length: 13
cdr3_aa: CASSPGADNEQFF

v_call: TRBV19
j_call: TRBJ2-6
cdr3_length: 18
cdr3_aa: CASSGGRGQGPGANVLTF

v_call: TRBV6-2/TRBV6-3
j_call: TRBJ2-7
cdr3_length: 12
cdr3_aa: CASSTRGYEQYF

v_call: TRBV6-6
j_call: TRBJ2-7
cdr3_length: 12
cdr3_aa: CASGLAKNEQYF

v_call: TRBV7-9
j_call: TRBJ2-7
cdr3_length: 13
cdr3_aa: CASSVTGAYEQYF

v_call: TRBV2
j_call: TRBJ2-2
cdr3_length: 14
cdr3_aa: CASSDRVHTGELFF

v_call: TRBV15
j_call: TRBJ2-5
cdr3_length: 16
cdr3_aa: CATSRYRGGLQETQYF

v_call: TRBV2
j_call: TRBJ1-5
cdr3_length: 15
cdr3_aa: CASSAYRALNQPQHF

v_call: TRBV30
j_call: TRBJ2-7
cdr3_length: 14
cdr3_aa: CACNLAGGRSEQYF

v_call: TRBV7-9
j_call: TRBJ1-3
cdr3_length: 15
cdr3_aa: CASSLVEGAGNTIYF

v_call: TRBV7-9
j_call: TRBJ2-5
cdr3_length: 14
cdr3_aa: CASSLSGVLETQYF

v_call: TRBV7-3
j_call: TRBJ1-1
cdr3_length: 13
cdr3_aa: CASSQGQGRGLLF

v_call: TRBV11-2
j_call: TRBJ2-3
cdr3_length: 14
cdr3_aa: CASATFRNRGYPYF

v_call: TRBV5-5
j_call: TRBJ1-5
cdr3_length: 17
cdr3_aa: CASSRWTGGASNQPQHF

v_call: TRBV5-4
j_call: TRBJ1-2
cdr3_length: 14
cdr3_aa: CASSSNGGNYGYTF

v_call: TRBV7-9
j_call: TRBJ1-1
cdr3_length: 17
cdr3_aa: CATQGGRGEPMNTEAFF

v_call: TRBV4-2
j_call: TRBJ2-7
cdr3_length: 14
cdr3_aa: CASSRAGLGYEQYF

v_call: TRBV27
j_call: TRBJ2-3
cdr3_length: 19
cdr3_aa: CASRFRGVTTLGDTDTQYF

v_call: TRBV27
j_call: TRBJ1-5
cdr3_length: 12
cdr3_aa: CASRLGNQPQHF